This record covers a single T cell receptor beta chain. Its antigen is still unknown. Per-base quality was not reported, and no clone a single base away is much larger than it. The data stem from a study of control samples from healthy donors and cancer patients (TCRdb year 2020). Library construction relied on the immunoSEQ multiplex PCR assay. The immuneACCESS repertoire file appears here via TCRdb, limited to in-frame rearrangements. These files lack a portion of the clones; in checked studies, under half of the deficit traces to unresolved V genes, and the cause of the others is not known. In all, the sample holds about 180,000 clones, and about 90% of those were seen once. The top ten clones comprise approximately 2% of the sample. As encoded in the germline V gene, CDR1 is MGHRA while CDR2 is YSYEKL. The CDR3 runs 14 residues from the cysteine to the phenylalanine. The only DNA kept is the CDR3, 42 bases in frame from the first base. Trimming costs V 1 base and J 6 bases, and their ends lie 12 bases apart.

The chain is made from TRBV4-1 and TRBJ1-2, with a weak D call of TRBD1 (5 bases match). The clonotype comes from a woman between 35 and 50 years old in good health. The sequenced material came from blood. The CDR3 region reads CASSQAEGWHGYTF. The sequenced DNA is TGCGCCAGCAGCCAAGCAGAGGGGTGGCATGGCTACACCTTC.